The entry below gives a single T cell receptor (beta chain) sequence along with its context. The antigen is undetermined. The sample belongs to a study of naive and memory T cell subsets. Two oligonucleotides, mixed equimolar, formed the beta constant-region primer covering TRBC1 and TRBC2. Four rounds of PCR amplified the ligated cDNA using nested alpha and beta constant-region primers plus SP2. In TCRdb, the UMI-ligation and nested PCR reads were re-called with MiXCR into one record per CDR3 protein. This repertoire shows 95,000 to 150,000 distinct CDR3 sequences, over 30% found once; its top ten account for about 1%. Germline V CDR1 and CDR2: SGHTA, FQGNSA. Trimming shortened V by 3 bases and J by 7 bases, and 18 bases separated the two germline ends. The CDR3 totals 16 residues. CD8 T cells were positively selected from what remained after CD4 positive selection. Findings and caveats of the study: From naive to CM, EM and EMRA, diversity decreased and Gini increased. Over 95% of naive TCR sequences appeared only once after error correction, unlike memory subsets.

Sequencing was carried out using central memory CD4+ T cells from blood. The TCR comes from a human donor in good health. This chain joins TRBV7-2 and TRBJ1-4; D is undetermined. CDR3 amino acids: CASSLVGAGVGEKLFF. CDR3 sequence (DNA): TGTGCCAGCAGCTTGGTGGGTGCGGGAGTCGGTGAAAAACTGTTTTTT.